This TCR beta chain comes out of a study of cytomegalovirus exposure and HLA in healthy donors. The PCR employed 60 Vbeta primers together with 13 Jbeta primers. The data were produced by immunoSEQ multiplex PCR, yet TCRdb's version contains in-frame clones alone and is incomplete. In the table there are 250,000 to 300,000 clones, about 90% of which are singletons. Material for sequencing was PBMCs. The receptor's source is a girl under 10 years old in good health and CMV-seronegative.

In DNA form, the CDR3 reads TGCGCCAGCACCTTCACCTCTGGACAGTCCCCCCTCCACTTT. Translated, it gives CASTFTSGQSPLHF. The chain carries TRBV5-1 and TRBJ1-6; D possibly corresponds to TRBD1 (6 bases). Germline V CDR1 and CDR2: SGHRS, YFSETQ. The CDR3 covers 14 residues. V lost 6 bases and J lost 13, with 20 bases in between. Full variable domain (outside the CDR3, taken from reference TRBV5-1 and TRBJ1-6): KAGVTQTPRYLIKTRGQQVTLSCSPISGHRSVSWYQQTPGQGLQFLFEYFSETQRNKGNFPGRFSGRQFSNSRSEMNVSTLELGDSALYLCASTFTSGQSPLHFGNGTRLTVT.